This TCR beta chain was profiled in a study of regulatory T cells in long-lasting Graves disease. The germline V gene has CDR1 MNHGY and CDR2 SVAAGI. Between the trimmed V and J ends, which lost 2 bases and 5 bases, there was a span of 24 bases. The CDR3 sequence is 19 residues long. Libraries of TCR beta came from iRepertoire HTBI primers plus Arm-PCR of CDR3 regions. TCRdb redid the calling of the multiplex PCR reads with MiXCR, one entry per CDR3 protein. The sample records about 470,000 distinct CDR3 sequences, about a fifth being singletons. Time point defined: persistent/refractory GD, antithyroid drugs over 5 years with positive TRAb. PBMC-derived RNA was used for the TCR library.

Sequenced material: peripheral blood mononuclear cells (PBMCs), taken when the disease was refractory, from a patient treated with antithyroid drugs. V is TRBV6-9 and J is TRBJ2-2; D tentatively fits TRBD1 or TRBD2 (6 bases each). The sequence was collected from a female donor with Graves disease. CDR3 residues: CASSYLDGGPRLETGELFF. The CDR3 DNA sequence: TGTGCCAGCAGTTATCTGGACGGGGGCCCGCGCCTTGAAACCGGGGAGCTGTTTTTT.